The 8 T cell receptor beta chains in this list originate from one sample, sequenced in a study of shared clonotypes between healthy human individuals (dated by TCRdb to the early 2020s). Library preparation was by the immunoSEQ multiplex PCR assay. TCRdb stores this immuneACCESS table with in-frame sequences only. Part of the clones is absent; in the studies checked, under half of the shortfall reflects unresolved V genes, and no reason is known for the rest. The sample has 450,000 to 650,000 clones on record, around 80% of them singletons. The ten largest clones represent about 12% of the sample. Sequenced: PBMCs. Every receptor here comes from a woman aged 40 to 49 in good health. Some clones in this sample may be carry-over from other donors' samples.

About this clone itself: Since a far larger clone is one base different, this is likely a read error. The same CDR3 can be traced to other DNA sequences in this sample. The chain employs TRBV4-3 and TRBJ2-2; D gene ambiguous. Per the germline V gene, CDR1 is LGHNA and CDR2 is YSLEER. This CDR3 is built from 12 residues. V was shortened by 3 bases and J by 5 bases, with 4 bases between the two germline ends. CDR3 coding DNA: TGCGCCAGCAGCCAGGGGACCGGGGAGCTGTTTTTT. This sequence encodes CASSQGTGELFF.

The chain couples TRBV6-4 to TRBJ2-3; maybe TRBD2 (6 bases). Germline CDR1 is MRHNA and CDR2 is SNTAGT. Trimming removed 2 bases from V and 4 bases from J, with 16 bases in between. This CDR3 spans 16 amino acids. CDR3 loop: CASSDQERGGADTQYF. The DNA for the CDR3 is TGTGCCAGCAGTGACCAAGAGAGAGGAGGGGCAGATACGCAGTATTTT.

The chain joins TRBV9 to TRBJ1-3; D gene uncertain. CDR1 is SGDLS and CDR2 is YYNGEE in the germline V gene. CDR3 length: 13 residues. Trimming removed 0 bases from V and 4 bases from J, with 5 bases in between. The chain's CDR3 is CASSVADGNTIYF. As DNA, the CDR3 is TGTGCCAGCAGCGTAGCTGACGGAAACACCATATATTTT.

This clone was observed a handful of times. V is TRBV6-1 and J is TRBJ2-5, with 10 nucleotides matching TRBD2. The junction had 7 bases not matched to a gene; V was cut back by 3 bases and J by 3 bases. Germline lookup yields CDR1 MNHNS and CDR2 SASEGT. The CDR3 totals 16 residues. The CDR3 DNA reads TGTGCCAGCAGTGAGCTCAGCGGGAGGGGGGAAGAGACCCAGTACTTC. This translates into CASSELSGRGEETQYF.

The gene calls are TRBV1 and TRBJ2-3; the table's D gene call, TRBD2, was not cross checked with the DNA. TRBV1 is given as a pseudogene. This CDR3 comprises 15 residues. The CDR3 DNA follows: TGCACCAGCAGCCAAAAGCGGGAGGTTGTAGATACGCAGTATTTT. It specifies CTSSQKREVVDTQYF.

The rearrangement links TRBV4-3 to TRBJ2-7, with 7 bases lining up with TRBD2. Germline lookup yields CDR1 LGHNA and CDR2 YSLEER. Unmatched junction bases numbered 5, after V lost 0 bases and J lost 3 bases. The CDR3 spans 15 residues. The CDR3 here is CASSQDTSAYYEQYF. For the CDR3, the DNA is TGCGCCAGCAGCCAAGACACTAGCGCCTACTACGAGCAGTACTTC.

A few counts support this clone. This sequence is one base from a far larger clone and is likely a read error. CDR3 coding DNA: TGCAGCGTTAACGAACAGGTAGTCGGCGAAGCTTTCTTT. This gives the protein CSVNEQVVGEAFF. The chain combines TRBV29-1 with TRBJ1-1; perhaps TRBD1 as D (5 bases). CDR1 and CDR2 (germline): SQVTM, ANQGSEA. V lost 5 bases to trimming and J lost 8 bases, with 18 bases between them. There are 13 residues in the CDR3.

The V call is TRBV9, the J call TRBJ2-2; 15 nucleotides agree with TRBD2. Trimming cost V 3 bases and J 5 bases; bases outside gene matches: 11. The CDR3 has 19 amino acids. Germline CDR1 and CDR2: SGDLS and YYNGEE. CDR3 sequence reads: CASSATLGLAGGRTGELFF. The DNA of the CDR3 is TGTGCCAGCAGCGCGACCTTGGGACTAGCGGGAGGACGGACCGGGGAGCTGTTTTTT. The full variable domain, its missing parts supplied by reference TRBV9 and TRBJ2-2, is DSGVTQTPKHLITATGQRVTLRCSPRSGDLSVYWYQQSLDQGLQFLIQYYNGEERAKGNILERFSAQQFPDLHSELNLSSLELGDSALYFCASSATLGLAGGRTGELFFGEGSRLTVL.